This T cell receptor beta chain was found in a study of blood T cell repertoires in COVID-19. Assay used: immunoSEQ multiplex PCR; TCRdb lists only in-frame clones, some missing. The sample has about 14,000 clones, less than 80% seen once; the top ten hold 9.7%. The clonotype comes from a man aged 65 to 85 with acute or convalescent COVID-19. Sequencing used peripheral blood.

CDR3 sequence (DNA): TGCGCCAGCAGCCTGACAGACACCGGGGAGCTGTTTTTT. This gives the protein CASSLTDTGELFF. V is TRBV5-1 and J is TRBJ2-2; tentatively, D is TRBD1 (5 bases). This CDR3 comprises 13 residues. V dropped 4 bases and J dropped 3 bases, with 7 bases sitting between them. Germline V gene sequence: CDR1 SGHRS, CDR2 YFSETQ. Filled out from reference TRBV5-1 and TRBJ2-2, the complete variable domain reads KAGVTQTPRYLIKTRGQQVTLSCSPISGHRSVSWYQQTPGQGLQFLFEYFSETQRNKGNFPGRFSGRQFSNSRSEMNVSTLELGDSALYLCASSLTDTGELFFGEGSRLTVL.